One and the same sample provided the 25 T cell receptor beta chains below, sequenced in a study of T-cell reconstitution after alpha-beta-depleted transplantation in children. The TCRbeta library was prepared with unique molecular identifiers. TCRdb re-called the PCR reads with MiXCR, one entry per CDR3 protein. The sample records 600,000 to 700,000 distinct CDR3 sequences, 16% being singletons. The material was PBMCs from the stem cell graft donor, obtained from the stem cell graft. The source of these receptors is a human donor who donated a stem cell graft to a child with acute myeloid leukemia.

J is TRBJ1-6 and V is TRBV6-2 or TRBV6-3; D possibly corresponds to TRBD1 (5 bases). CDR1 MNHEY and CDR2 SVGEGT come from the germline V gene. V was shortened by 5 bases and J by 0 bases, with 11 bases between the two germline ends. The CDR3 is made up of 16 amino acids. The DNA of the CDR3 is TGTGCCAGCAGTGGGAGTGGGGGCTCCTATAATTCACCCCTCCACTTT. This sequence encodes CASSGSGGSYNSPLHF.

The chain joins TRBV12-3 or TRBV12-4 to TRBJ2-5, with 8 nucleotides matching TRBD2. CDR3 length: 20 amino acids. V gave up 2 bases and J gave up 3 bases; unmatched junction bases: 20. The CDR3 region has the DNA TGTGCCAGCAGTTTACAAAAGTTGGAGTTCGGTAGCGGGGTAGAAGAGACCCAGTACTTC. This encodes CASSLQKLEFGSGVEETQYF.

V gene TRBV29-1 combines with J gene TRBJ1-1; D not resolved. The germline V and J ends were trimmed by 3 bases and 1 base, with 6 bases remaining between them. The CDR3 spans 12 residues. Looked up from germline, CDR1 is SQVTM and CDR2 is ANQGSEA. CDR3 DNA: TGCAGCGTTGACTGGCGGAACACTGAAGCTTTCTTT. Its translation: CSVDWRNTEAFF. The full variable domain, completed using reference TRBV29-1 and TRBJ1-1, is SAVISQKPSRDICQRGTSLTIQCQVDSQVTMMFWYRQQPGQSLTLIATANQGSEATYESGFVIDKFPISRPNLTFSTLTVSNMSPEDSSIYLCSVDWRNTEAFFGQGTRLTVV.

This clonotype was observed at least ten times. The genes are TRBV20-1 and TRBJ2-7; D possibly corresponds to TRBD2 (6 bases). This CDR3 region has 16 residues. The V gene lost 3 bases and the J gene lost 1 base, with 19 bases spanning the gap. Germline CDR1 reads DFQATT; CDR2 reads SNEGSKA (reference sequence). This CDR3 reads CSARPAGTLFSYEQYF. CDR3 bases: TGCAGTGCTAGGCCCGCCGGGACTCTTTTTTCCTACGAGCAGTACTTC.

This clonotype was counted at least ten times. V and J are TRBV20-1 and TRBJ2-1; weak D call: TRBD2 (7 bases). V was cut by 5 bases and J by 6 bases, with 11 bases left in between. This CDR3 region has 12 residues. Per the germline V gene, CDR1 is DFQATT and CDR2 is SNEGSKA (reference sequence). CDR3 nucleotides: TGCAGTGCTGTCCGGGGGGCCAATGAGCAGTTCTTC. Amino acid sequence: CSAVRGANEQFF.

This clonotype was detected ten times or more. The V gene is TRBV20-1, the J gene TRBJ2-3, with TRBD2 matching 12 bases. Germline V gives CDR1 DFQATT, CDR2 SNEGSKA (reference sequence). V gave up 6 bases and J gave up 5 bases; unmatched junction bases: 6. The CDR3 length is 14 residues. CDR3 nucleotides: TGCAGTGCAAAACTAGCGGGGGGAGGAGATACGCAGTATTTT. This translates into CSAKLAGGGDTQYF.

This clonotype was recorded at least ten times. The CDR3 nucleotides read TGCAGTGCTAGCGGGGGCGGGACCGGGGAGCTGTTTTTT. It encodes CSASGGGTGELFF. The chain carries TRBV20-1 and TRBJ2-2; D might be TRBD1 or TRBD2, each matching 6 bases. The length of the CDR3 is 13 residues. Germline V gives CDR1 DFQATT, CDR2 SNEGSKA (reference sequence). The germline V and J ends were trimmed by 3 bases and 5 bases, with 10 bases remaining between them.

The table lists this clonotype with many counts. This rearrangement joins TRBV20-1 to TRBJ2-7, with D perhaps TRBD1 (5 bases). CDR1 and CDR2 from the germline V gene are DFQATT and SNEGSKA (reference sequence). Trimming left V 3 bases short and J 1 base short, with 13 bases between. The length of the CDR3 is 14 residues. CDR3 bases: TGCAGTGCTAGGCGGCAGGGCAAATCCTACGAGCAGTACTTC. This encodes CSARRQGKSYEQYF.

The chain carries TRBV27 and TRBJ1-2; D is perhaps TRBD1 (5 bases). CDR1 MNHEY and CDR2 SMNVEV come from the germline V gene (reference sequence). V lost 4 bases and J 4 bases, leaving 13 bases between the germline ends. The CDR3 consists of 14 residues. DNA of the CDR3: TGTGCCAGCAGTTCGAGGGGTGATGGCTATGGCTACACCTTC. It translates to CASSSRGDGYGYTF.

This clonotype has just a few counts. The V gene is TRBV19, the J gene TRBJ1-2, with 10 bases matching TRBD1. The CDR3 is 15 residues long. V gave up 5 bases and J gave up 8 bases; unmatched junction bases: 11. Per germline, CDR1 LNHDA and CDR2 SQIVND (reference sequence). In nucleotides, the CDR3 is TGTGCCAGTAGTCTAAGGGACAGGGGTAGTTGGGGCTACACCTTC. As protein: CASSLRDRGSWGYTF.

The chain combines TRBV13 with TRBJ1-2; D may be TRBD1 (5 bases). Germline CDR1 PRHDT, CDR2 FYEKMQ (reference sequence). Between the trimmed V and J ends, which lost 5 bases and 1 base, there was a span of 11 bases. CDR3 length: 14 residues. The DNA of the CDR3 is TGTGCCAGCAGCCCCGGGGGGAATAACTATGGCTACACCTTC. Translation gives CASSPGGNNYGYTF.

The sample holds many counts of this clonotype. The chain uses TRBV24-1 and TRBJ2-3; D ambiguous. With 2 bases removed from V and 3 bases from J, the gap between germline ends came to 8 bases. CDR1 and CDR2 (germline): KGHDR, SFDVKD. The CDR3 loop spans 14 amino acids. DNA for the CDR3: TGTGCCACCAGTGATTCGGGCCGTACAGATACGCAGTATTTT. Protein product: CATSDSGRTDTQYF.

This clonotype was detected a few times. V is TRBV2 and J is TRBJ1-1; D ambiguous. V lost 4 bases, J lost 1 base, and 10 bases lay in between. Germline V CDR1 and CDR2: SNHLY, FYNNEI. This CDR3 spans 14 amino acids. CDR3 in amino acids: CASSGTAQNTEAFF. The CDR3 nucleotides are TGTGCCAGCAGTGGGACGGCTCAGAACACTGAAGCTTTCTTT. Full variable domain (rest looked up from reference TRBV2 and TRBJ1-1): EPEVTQTPSHQVTQMGQEVILRCVPISNHLYFYWYRQILGQKVEFLVSFYNNEISEKSEIFDDQFSVERPDGSNFTLKIRSTKLEDSAMYFCASSGTAQNTEAFFGQGTRLTVV.

This clonotype was counted only a few times. The CDR3 DNA is TGCGCCAGCAGCCAGGGACAGGCATCCTACGAGCAGTACTTC. Amino acid sequence: CASSQGQASYEQYF. The chain joins TRBV4-3 to TRBJ2-7, with 8 bases that match TRBD1. Germline V gene lookup returns CDR1 LGHNA and CDR2 YSLEER. This CDR3 region has 14 residues. The junction had 2 bases not matched to a gene; V was cut back by 3 bases and J by 1 base.

The V gene is TRBV11-2, the J gene TRBJ2-7, with D unclear. V gave up 4 bases and J gave up 7 bases, with 11 bases separating them. The V gene's germline CDR1 is SGHAT and CDR2 FQNNGV. The CDR3 spans 12 residues. CDR3 residues: CASSWGLAEQYV. CDR3 in DNA: TGTGCCAGCAGCTGGGGATTGGCGGAGCAGTACGTC.

This clonotype occurred a few times. V is TRBV12-3 or TRBV12-4 and J is TRBJ2-1, with D tentatively TRBD1 (6 bases). Between the trimmed V and J ends, which lost 7 bases and 7 bases, there was a span of 17 bases. The CDR3 sequence is 14 residues long. CDR3 DNA: TGTGCCAGCACCCCCGGGACACCGGGGAATGAGCAGTTCTTC. This sequence encodes CASTPGTPGNEQFF.

The gene calls are TRBV6-2 or TRBV6-3 and TRBJ1-2, with 7 positions matching TRBD1. V lost 0 bases and J lost 5; bases outside the gene matches: 6. Per the germline V gene, CDR1 is MNHEY and CDR2 is SVGEGT. The CDR3 covers 15 residues. The CDR3 loop reads CASSYSRQGEYGYTF. In nucleotides, the CDR3 is TGTGCCAGCAGTTACTCTCGACAGGGCGAGTATGGCTACACCTTC.

The sample holds a few counts of this clonotype. The chain uses TRBV12-3 or TRBV12-4 and TRBJ1-4, with D perhaps matching TRBD1 (5 bases). CDR3 length: 14 residues. The ends were cut back, 8 bases at V and 7 bases at J, with 17 bases in the middle. DNA for the CDR3: TGTGCCAGCCTGAGTCAGGGAGGAGGTGAAAAACTGTTTTTT. Its translation is CASLSQGGGEKLFF.

At least ten counts were recorded for this clonotype. V is TRBV6-1 and J is TRBJ2-1; 8 bases line up with TRBD2. With 3 bases clipped from V and 6 bases from J, the junction kept 10 bases outside the gene matches. CDR1 and CDR2 from the germline V gene are MNHNS and SASEGT. The CDR3 loop spans 16 amino acids. CDR3 in DNA: TGTGCCAGCAGTGACCGCGTAGGGAGCGGGGGCAATGAGCAGTTCTTC. This sequence encodes CASSDRVGSGGNEQFF.

A word on this clonotype: The junction and the germline gene differ at one end; a read error may be behind it. The chain uses TRBV13 and TRBJ2-1, with D tentatively TRBD1 (5 bases). CDR3 length: 15 residues. CDR1 is PRHDT, CDR2 FYEKMQ, per germline (reference sequence). The CDR3 coding sequence is TGTGCCAGCAGTTTAGCCAGGGAAACCTACAATGAGCAGTTCTTC. Amino acids: CASSLARETYNEQFF. The whole variable domain, filled in from reference TRBV13 and TRBJ2-1, reads AAGVIQSPRHLIKEKRETATLKCYPIPRHDTVYWYQQGPGQDPQFLISFYEKMQSDKGSIPDRFSAQQFSDYHSELNMSSLELGDSALYFCASSLARETYNEQFFGPGTRLTVL.

This clonotype came up many times. The chain links TRBV20-1 to TRBJ2-7; D might be TRBD1 or TRBD2, each matching 5 bases. The V end lost 1 base, the J end lost 3 bases, and 13 bases lay between the germline ends. The CDR3 sequence is 14 residues long. Germline-derived CDR1 and CDR2 are DFQATT and SNEGSKA (reference sequence). This CDR3 is CSARAPMGVYEQYF. Here the CDR3 DNA reads TGCAGTGCTAGAGCACCGATGGGGGTCTACGAGCAGTACTTC.

This clonotype has ten or more counts. The CDR3 reads CASKPGDSGNTIYF. For the CDR3, the DNA is TGTGCCAGCAAGCCGGGGGACTCTGGAAACACCATATATTTT. The chain recombines TRBV12-3 or TRBV12-4 with TRBJ1-3; D perhaps matches TRBD1 (5 bases). The CDR3 is made up of 14 amino acids. The germline V and J ends were trimmed by 7 bases and 0 bases, with 10 bases remaining between them.

This clonotype has at least ten counts. The gene calls are TRBV5-1 and TRBJ2-1; 9 bases line up with TRBD1. The V and J ends lost 0 bases and 7 bases, in that order; junction bases with no gene match: 5. From germline, CDR1 is SGHRS and CDR2 YFSETQ. The CDR3 contains 15 residues. The CDR3 nucleotides read TGCGCCAGCAGCTTGGTGGGACAGGGAAGAAATGAGCAGTTCTTC. Amino acids: CASSLVGQGRNEQFF.

This clonotype was detected ten times or more. V and J are TRBV12-3 or TRBV12-4 and TRBJ2-1, with 7 nucleotides matching TRBD1. The J segment lost 3 bases and the V segment lost 5 bases, leaving 4 bases of the junction unmatched. The CDR3 spans 14 residues. The CDR3 DNA is TGTGCCAGCAGTCACGGACAGGTCTACAATGAGCAGTTCTTC. Encoded protein: CASSHGQVYNEQFF.

This clonotype showed up just a few times. The chain recombines TRBV28 with TRBJ2-3; 9 positions match TRBD2. Trimming cost V 7 bases and J 9 bases; bases outside gene matches: 14. Germline V gene lookup returns CDR1 MDHEN and CDR2 SYDVKM. CDR3 length: 15 amino acids. CDR3 in DNA: TGTGCCAGCAAATCCGCGAGCGGGGGGTCTCTAACGCAGTATTTT. Translation: CASKSASGGSLTQYF.